Sequencing of this T cell receptor (beta chain) was carried out in a study of blood T cells in healthy people across ages. Whole-study findings and limits: Relative to aged donors, long-lived donors carried more naive CD4+ cells and displayed higher diversity. As age increased, TCR beta diversity per million T cells fell in a roughly linear fashion.

For the second PCR, which ran for about 6 to 12 cycles, a sample-barcoded 5' primer and a J-beta primer mix were used. In TCRdb, the 5' RACE reads were re-called with MiXCR into one record per CDR3 protein. The sample includes roughly 800,000 distinct CDR3 sequences, 58% of them seen just once. Unmatched junction bases numbered 6, after V lost 5 bases and J lost 4 bases. The germline gives CDR1 DFQATT, CDR2 SNEGSKA (reference sequence). The CDR3 runs 13 residues. Healthy Caucasians from Russia aged about 6 to 100 served as donors. As concerns this clonotype: What it binds is not known.

Source material: blood. The clonotype comes from a young man in good health. V gene TRBV20-1 combines with J gene TRBJ2-7; 9 bases are shared with TRBD2. CDR3 DNA sequence: TGCAGTGCTTTTAGCGGGGGAGTGTACGAGCAGTACTTC. Its protein product is CSAFSGGVYEQYF.